A selection of T cell receptor beta chains follows, all from one sample in a study of human T cells and chemical hapten exposure. TCRdb re-called the RACE reads through MiXCR, storing one row per CDR3 protein. Among 150,000 to 200,000 distinct CDR3 sequences, 20% to 25% were seen once, and the ten largest hold about 6.7%. Sequenced material: whole blood, taken in connection with sensitization to the hapten diphenylcyclopropenone (DPC). The origin of the receptors is a woman aged 45-65 years with alopecia areata. Some clones in this sample may be carry-over from other donors' samples. Each CDR3 is given with its conserved first and last residue. D genes are given only for firm matches. Size is omitted from some rows. Given values are once, few, many or a class for expanded clones.

>TRBJ2-3|.|TRBV7-9|.
TGTGCCAGCAGCCCAGCGGAGGGGGAGGGTGATACGCAGTATTTT
CASSPAEGEGDTQYF
>TRBJ1-1|.|TRBV20-1|.
TGCAGTGCCTGGCTGAACACTGAAGCTTTCTTT
CSAWLNTEAFF
>TRBJ2-7|.|TRBV27|many
TGTGCCAGCAGTCCGGTTCGCGGGTCCTACGAGCAGTACTTC
CASSPVRGSYEQYF
>TRBJ1-2|.|TRBV20-1|.
TGCAGTGCTAGAGATTTTCAGGGGTCCTTCTCGGGAGGCTACACCTTC
CSARDFQGSFSGGYTF
>TRBJ1-1|.|TRBV27|few
TGTGCCAGCCAACTGCGGCGGACAGAGAACACTGAAGCTTTCTTT
CASQLRRTENTEAFF
>TRBJ1-6|.|TRBV12-3/TRBV12-4|.
TGTGCCAGCAGTTTAAACTATAATTCACCCCTCCACTTT
CASSLNYNSPLHF
>TRBJ2-1|.|TRBV20-1|.
TGCAGTGCTAGAGAAAAAGGCGACGGGACGCGTCGTCGGGAGCAGTTCTTC
CSAREKGDGTRRREQFF
>TRBJ2-2|.|TRBV6-5|few
TGTGCCAGCAGTTACCTGGGGTTCAGGGCGAACACCGGGGAGCTGTTTTTT
CASSYLGFRANTGELFF
>TRBJ1-5|.|TRBV6-6|once
TGTGCCAGCAGTTATGTTGGGGGGAATCAGCCCCAGCATTTT
CASSYVGGNQPQHF
>TRBJ1-1|TRBD1|TRBV18|many
TGTGCCAGCTCACCACTACCCCATAACCGACAGGGCAACACTGAAGCTTTCTTT
CASSPLPHNRQGNTEAFF
>TRBJ2-1|.|TRBV7-9|.
TGTGCCAGCAGCTTTGACTCGGAACTGAATGAGCAGTTCTTC
CASSFDSELNEQFF
>TRBJ2-2|.|TRBV12-3/TRBV12-4|.
TGTGCCAGCGGAACGAGAGCCGACACCGGGGAGCTGTTTTTT
CASGTRADTGELFF
>TRBJ1-4|.|TRBV20-1|.
TGCAGTGCTAGAGATATCGGGGGCGCCGTGGGGAAACTGTTTTTT
CSARDIGGAVGKLFF
>TRBJ1-1|.|TRBV5-1|.
TGCGCCAGCAGCTTGGCCCCCGGCACTGAAGCTTTCTTT
CASSLAPGTEAFF
>TRBJ2-5|TRBD2|TRBV29-1|.
TGCAGCGTTGAAAGGGCGGGGGTAGGACCTAGAGAGACCCAGTACTTC
CSVERAGVGPRETQYF
>TRBJ2-3|.|TRBV12-3/TRBV12-4|.
TGTGCCAGCAAGGGGAATACAGATACGCAGTATTTT
CASKGNTDTQYF
>TRBJ2-4|TRBD1|TRBV5-1|.
TGCGCCAGCGCACCGGGACAGAGAGAAAACATTCAGTACTTC
CASAPGQRENIQYF
>TRBJ2-1|TRBD2|TRBV20-1|many
TGCAGTGCTACCGGACTAGCGGGGTACAATGAGCAGTTCTTC
CSATGLAGYNEQFF
>TRBJ2-7|TRBD1|TRBV27|few
TGTGCCAGCAGTTTATCGTGGGACAGGGGCTACGAGCAGTACTTC
CASSLSWDRGYEQYF
>TRBJ1-1|.|TRBV10-1|many
TGCGCCAGCAGCCCCGGTCCGGGGGGTACCACTGAAGCTTTCTTT
CASSPGPGGTTEAFF
>TRBJ1-5|.|TRBV6-2/TRBV6-3|.
TGTGCCAGCAGTTACGCCCTAGGCAGCAATCAGCCCCAGCATTTT
CASSYALGSNQPQHF
>TRBJ2-5|.|TRBV12-3/TRBV12-4|.
TGTGCCAGCAGTCCATCAGGGACCCAAGAGACCCAGTACTTC
CASSPSGTQETQYF
>TRBJ2-1|TRBD2|TRBV12-3/TRBV12-4|once
TGTGCCAGCAGTTTAGACGGGAGGGCCGCGGATGAGCAGTTCTTC
CASSLDGRAADEQFF
>TRBJ1-1|.|TRBV6-5|few
TGTGCCAGCAGTTACGGGAGGGACACTGAAGCTTTCTTT
CASSYGRDTEAFF
>TRBJ2-7|.|TRBV6-1|.
TGTGCCAGCAGACTTGCACAGGGTCCCTACGAGCAGTACTTC
CASRLAQGPYEQYF
>TRBJ1-2|.|TRBV29-1|.
TGCAGCGTTCGACAGCTTTATGGCTACACCTTC
CSVRQLYGYTF
>TRBJ2-7|.|TRBV3-1|few
TGTGCCAGCAGCCTGGGTGGGCGGGTACCCTACGAGCAGTACTTC
CASSLGGRVPYEQYF
>TRBJ1-1|.|TRBV12-3/TRBV12-4|few
TGTGCCAGCAGTTCACAGGGAACGGCTTTCTTT
CASSSQGTAFF
>TRBJ2-3|.|TRBV4-1|few
TGCGCCAGCAGCCACTCAGGGGCAGGTGAGCGGGATACGCAGTATTTT
CASSHSGAGERDTQYF
>TRBJ2-7|.|TRBV10-3|few
TGTGCCATCAGTGCAAGGGGAAGCCCGACGGGCGAGCAGTACTTC
CAISARGSPTGEQYF
>TRBJ2-6|.|TRBV29-1|.
TGCAGCGCTAGAGACGCTGGGGCCAACGTCCTGACTTTC
CSARDAGANVLTF
>TRBJ2-7|TRBD2|TRBV6-2/TRBV6-3|few
TGTGCCAGCAGTCCGACTAGCGGGGCGTACTACGAGCAGTACTTC
CASSPTSGAYYEQYF
>TRBJ1-2|.|TRBV5-1|.
TGCGCCAGCAGCTTGGACGAAGGGACGTACTATGGCTACACCTTC
CASSLDEGTYYGYTF